The 25 T cell receptor beta chains given below trace back to one sample, sequenced in a study of cytomegalovirus exposure and HLA in healthy donors. Primers for the PCR totalled 60 Vbeta and 13 Jbeta. Profiling relied on immunoSEQ multiplex PCR, and the TCRdb table lists in-frame clones only, not all of them. The table shows some 140,000 clones, with 65% to 80% occurring only once. Sequencing was carried out using PBMCs. All receptors derive from a male donor in good health and CMV-seropositive.

The gene calls are TRBV19 and TRBJ2-5; 7 bases are a match to TRBD1. TRBJ2-7 explains the end of the DNA better; the J call may be wrong. Germline CDR1 reads LNHDA; CDR2 reads SQIVND (reference sequence). The CDR3 is 15 residues long. The CDR3 sequence is CASSARGGSSYEQYF. The CDR3 DNA reads as TGTGCCAGTAGTGCCCGAGGGGGCAGCTCCTACGAGCAGTACTTC.

The V and J genes are TRBV10-3 and TRBJ1-1; 7 bases agree with TRBD1. Germline values: CDR1 ENHRY, CDR2 SYGVKD. J lost 1 base, V lost 4 bases, and 3 bases had no gene match. The CDR3 is 14 amino acids. DNA of the CDR3: TGTGCCATCAGTGCCCGGGACAGGAACACTGAAGCTTTCTTT. The encoded protein is CAISARDRNTEAFF.

V gene TRBV2 combines with J gene TRBJ2-7, with D perhaps TRBD1 (5 bases). CDR1 and CDR2 (germline): SNHLY, FYNNEI. The length of the CDR3 is 15 residues. The germline V and J ends were trimmed by 5 bases and 0 bases, with 14 bases remaining between them. The CDR3 DNA is TGTGCCAGCAGTTTTGGCAGGGCGATCTCCTACGAGCAGTACTTC. Translating it yields CASSFGRAISYEQYF.

The rearrangement joins TRBV7-9 to TRBJ1-1; 9 bases agree with TRBD1. The length of the CDR3 is 17 residues. V gave up 5 bases and J gave up 2 bases; unmatched junction bases: 12. Germline V CDR1 and CDR2: SEHNR, FQNEAQ (reference sequence). CDR3 nucleotide sequence: TGTGCCAGCAGCCCTGGGACAGGGCGGGGGGCTAACACTGAAGCTTTCTTT. As protein: CASSPGTGRGANTEAFF.

V is TRBV6-6 and J is TRBJ2-3; tentatively, D is TRBD2 (5 bases). Trimming removed 6 bases at V and 2 bases at J, with 15 bases between. Per germline, CDR1 MNHNY and CDR2 SVGAGI (reference sequence). The CDR3 loop spans 15 amino acids. The DNA for the CDR3 is TGTGCCAGCAGCCCCTTGGGAGCGTCCACAGATACGCAGTATTTT. Amino acids: CASSPLGASTDTQYF.

The V and J genes are TRBV27 and TRBJ1-1, with D maybe TRBD1 (6 bases). Germline V gives CDR1 MNHEY, CDR2 SMNVEV (reference sequence). V dropped 6 bases and J dropped 1 base, with 18 bases sitting between them. This CDR3 is 16 amino acids long. The CDR3 bases are TGTGCCAGCAGGGCATCCGAGGGGGTAACGAACACTGAAGCTTTCTTT. Protein product: CASRASEGVTNTEAFF.

The CDR3 DNA follows: TGTGCCAGCAGTTACGTGGGGGGGGGCCAAGAGACCCAGTACTTC. It yields the protein CASSYVGGGQETQYF. The V gene is TRBV6-5, the J gene TRBJ2-5; 7 bases are a match to TRBD2. CDR3 length: 15 residues. Germline loops: CDR1 MNHEY, CDR2 SVGAGI. V shed 2 bases, J shed 1 base, and the junction held 4 bases outside the gene matches.

The V and J genes are TRBV5-4 and TRBJ2-5; D is undetermined. This CDR3 is built from 14 residues. CDR1 SGHNT and CDR2 YYREEE come from the germline V gene (reference sequence). V lost 4 bases, J lost 1 base, and 11 bases lay in between. CDR3 amino acids: CASSTTGSQETQYF. The CDR3 nucleotides read TGTGCCAGCAGCACGACCGGGTCCCAAGAGACCCAGTACTTC.

J is TRBJ2-1 and V is TRBV9; 10 positions agree with TRBD2. The J segment lost 15 bases and the V segment lost 2 bases, leaving 8 bases of the junction unmatched. The CDR3 is 13 residues long. Germline V gives CDR1 SGDLS, CDR2 YYNGEE. CDR3 region: CASSVGTSDRRFF. The DNA for the CDR3 is TGTGCCAGCAGCGTCGGGACTAGCGATAGGCGGTTCTTC.

The chain employs TRBV19 and TRBJ1-5; perhaps TRBD1 as D (5 bases). The CDR3 length is 14 residues. V was clipped by 3 bases and J by 4 bases, with 10 bases between them. Germline-derived CDR1 and CDR2 are LNHDA and SQIVND (reference sequence). The CDR3 DNA sequence: TGTGCCAGTAGTATTATTTCAGGGAATCAGCCCCAGCATTTT. This translates into CASSIISGNQPQHF.

This clone appeared once. The chain joins TRBV29-1 to TRBJ2-5; tentative D call: TRBD2 (5 bases). The J call may be mistaken, given a closer DNA end match to TRBJ2-7. CDR1 is SQVTM, CDR2 ANQGSEA, per germline. The CDR3 length is 11 residues. The CDR3: CSVSDYYEQYF. For the CDR3, the DNA is TGCAGCGTTTCCGACTACTACGAGCAGTACTTC.

This sequence joins TRBV19 and TRBJ1-5; perhaps TRBD1 as D (5 bases). There are 15 residues in the CDR3. V shed 10 bases and J shed 1 base, with 17 bases lying between them. Germline CDR1 reads LNHDA; CDR2 reads SQIVND (reference sequence). CDR3 sequence reads: CATRARVSSNQPQHF. CDR3 bases: TGTGCCACTAGAGCCAGGGTCTCGAGCAATCAGCCCCAGCATTTT.

The gene calls are TRBV21-1 and TRBJ1-1. TRBV21-1 is reported as a pseudogene. This CDR3 spans 17 amino acids. CDR3 sequence (DNA): TGTGCCAGCAGCAAAGCAGGGTTAGAGGTGGGGGGACCTGAAGCTTTCTTT. Translating it yields CASSKAGLEVGGPEAFF.

The chain is built from TRBV6-5 and TRBJ1-6, with 10 bases that match TRBD1. The CDR3 totals 15 residues. CDR1 MNHEY and CDR2 SVGAGI come from the germline V gene. With V trimmed by 5 bases and J by 6 bases, 4 bases remained unmatched. CDR3 sequence reads: CASSRQGARNSPLHF. CDR3 coding DNA: TGTGCCAGCAGTCGACAGGGGGCCCGTAATTCACCCCTCCACTTT.

V usage is TRBV7-2 and J usage is TRBJ1-2; D remains ambiguous. V was clipped by 1 base and J by 6 bases, with 15 bases between them. The CDR3 totals 15 residues. Looked up from germline, CDR1 is SGHTA and CDR2 is FQGNSA. CDR3 residues: CASSLVPAVGDGYTF. The CDR3 DNA is TGTGCCAGCAGCTTAGTCCCGGCAGTCGGAGATGGCTACACCTTC.

This chain connects TRBV6-1 to TRBJ2-7; TRBD2 matches at 7 bases. Germline lookup yields CDR1 MNHNS and CDR2 SASEGT. With 2 bases clipped from V and 6 bases from J, the junction kept 4 bases outside the gene matches. The CDR3 loop spans 13 amino acids. In DNA, the CDR3 is TGTGCCAGCAGTGAAATCCCTAGCGGCGAGCAGTACTTC. Protein sequence: CASSEIPSGEQYF.

This clone was picked up one time. Written as DNA, the CDR3 is TGTGCCAGCAGCCAAGATTTACGACACGCTCATCCTGAAGCTTTCTTT. Amino acids: CASSQDLRHAHPEAFF. This sequence joins TRBV14 and TRBJ1-1; D uncertain. V lost 0 bases, J lost 6 bases, and 17 bases lay in between. Germline CDR1 reads SGHDN; CDR2 reads FVKESK. The CDR3 is made up of 16 amino acids.

This chain's CDR3 is CASGFTGHVDTEAFF. The DNA of the CDR3 is TGTGCTAGTGGTTTTACAGGGCATGTCGACACTGAAGCTTTCTTT. The chain has TRBV12-5 and TRBJ1-1; tentative D call: TRBD1 (6 bases). Germline V gives CDR1 LGHNT, CDR2 FRNRAP. Trimming pared 3 bases from V and 3 bases from J, leaving 14 bases between. The CDR3 runs to 15 residues.

This clone has a handful of counts. The chain is built from TRBV25-1 and TRBJ2-3; 7 nucleotides line up with TRBD1. Trimming cost V 4 bases and J 3 bases; bases outside gene matches: 1. The CDR3 totals 13 residues. Germline values: CDR1 MGHDK, CDR2 SYGVNS. CDR3: CASSVQGTDTQYF. The CDR3 region has the DNA TGTGCCAGCAGTGTACAGGGGACAGATACGCAGTATTTT.

This chain links TRBV28 with TRBJ2-7, with a possible D match to TRBD1 (5 bases). CDR3 length equals 12 residues. Germline-derived CDR1 and CDR2 are MDHEN and SYDVKM. This CDR3 is CGAGPGSYEQYF. Here the CDR3 DNA reads TGTGGGGCAGGGCCGGGCTCCTACGAGCAGTACTTC.

This clone occurred a few times. The V gene is TRBV7-8, the J gene TRBJ1-3, with 7 bases identical to TRBD1. CDR3 length equals 15 residues. V trimming: 0 bases; J trimming: 2 bases; junction bases outside the gene matches: 1. The germline V gene encodes CDR1 SGHVS and CDR2 FQNEAQ. Here the CDR3 reads CASSLATGPGNTIYF. The CDR3 DNA reads as TGTGCCAGCAGCTTAGCGACAGGGCCTGGAAACACCATATATTTT.

The rearrangement links TRBV11-2 to TRBJ2-7; 11 nucleotides agree with TRBD2. Germline CDR1 SGHAT, CDR2 FQNNGV. The trim removed 4 bases at V and 5 bases at J, leaving 1 base unmatched. The CDR3 loop spans 13 amino acids. The CDR3 nucleotides are TGTGCCAGCAGCTCACTAGCGGGAGACGAGCAGTACTTC. Amino acid sequence: CASSSLAGDEQYF.

The chain couples TRBV5-6 to TRBJ2-1, with D tentatively TRBD2 (6 bases). The length of the CDR3 is 13 residues. V was shortened by 4 bases and J by 8 bases, with 13 bases between the two germline ends. Germline V CDR1 and CDR2: SGHDT, YYEEEE. CDR3 in amino acids: CASSPPSVHEQFF. DNA for the CDR3: TGTGCCAGCAGCCCACCTAGCGTTCATGAGCAGTTCTTC. Variable domain in full (rest from reference TRBV5-6 and TRBJ2-1): DAGVTQSPTHLIKTRGQQVTLRCSPKSGHDTVSWYQQALGQGPQFIFQYYEEEERQRGNFPDRFSGHQFPNYSSELNVNALLLGDSALYLCASSPPSVHEQFFGPGTRLTVL.

V is TRBV19 and J is TRBJ2-7, with 11 nucleotides matching TRBD1. Per germline, CDR1 LNHDA and CDR2 SQIVND (reference sequence). The CDR3 runs to 14 residues. The junction had 3 bases not matched to a gene; V was cut back by 5 bases and J by 3 bases. CDR3 amino acids: CASSSGTGGYEQYF. CDR3 sequence (DNA): TGTGCCAGTAGTTCCGGGACAGGGGGCTACGAGCAGTACTTC. Supplemented by reference TRBV19 and TRBJ2-7, the full variable domain reads DGGITQSPKYLFRKEGQNVTLSCEQNLNHDAMYWYRQDPGQGLRLIYYSQIVNDFQKGDIAEGYSVSREKKESFPLTVTSAQKNPTAFYLCASSSGTGGYEQYFGPGTRLTVT.

This rearrangement joins TRBV4-1 to TRBJ2-5; D not certain. The J call is in doubt because the DNA end fits TRBJ2-7 better. The CDR3 length is 15 residues. Per the germline V gene, CDR1 is MGHRA and CDR2 is YSYEKL. Here the CDR3 reads CASSQDQSEVDEQYF. The CDR3 region has the DNA TGCGCCAGCAGCCAAGATCAATCTGAGGTCGACGAGCAGTACTTC.